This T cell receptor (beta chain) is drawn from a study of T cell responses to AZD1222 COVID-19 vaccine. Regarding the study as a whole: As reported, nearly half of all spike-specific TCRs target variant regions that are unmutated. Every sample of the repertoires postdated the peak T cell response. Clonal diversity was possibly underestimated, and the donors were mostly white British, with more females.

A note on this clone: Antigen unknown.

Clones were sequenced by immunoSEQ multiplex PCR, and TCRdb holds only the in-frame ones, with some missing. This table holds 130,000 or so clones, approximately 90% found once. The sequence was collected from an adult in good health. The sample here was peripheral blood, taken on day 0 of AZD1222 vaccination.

The CDR3 sequence: CASSPGSVSTEAFF. The CDR3 coding sequence is TGTGCCAGTAGTCCAGGGTCCGTTAGCACTGAAGCTTTCTTT. The chain has TRBV19 and TRBJ1-1, with D possibly being TRBD1 (5 bases). Germline CDR1 is LNHDA and CDR2 is SQIVND (reference sequence). This CDR3 region has 14 residues. V was trimmed by 5 bases and J by 4 bases, leaving 14 bases between them.